One sample yielded the 17 T cell receptor beta chains listed below, sequenced in a study of control samples from healthy donors and cancer patients (dated by TCRdb to about 2020). Libraries were prepared through the immunoSEQ multiplex PCR assay. The table was pulled from immuneACCESS by TCRdb, which kept in-frame rearrangements only. Such tables lose some clones; where checked, under half of the loss comes from unresolved V genes, and the rest has no known cause. This sample holds about 83,000 clones; 91% were observed only once. The ten largest make up approximately 15% of the sample. Sample: blood. These receptors originate from a man aged 50-60 years in good health.

V is TRBV7-9 and J is TRBJ2-5, with 11 bases that match TRBD2. The ends lost 3 bases at V and 0 bases at J; junction bases unmatched: 0. Per the germline V gene, CDR1 is SEHNR and CDR2 is FQNEAQ (reference sequence). The CDR3 has 15 amino acids. CDR3 protein: CASSFSGGDQETQYF. The CDR3 DNA is TGTGCCAGCAGCTTTAGCGGGGGGGACCAAGAGACCCAGTACTTC.

The chain is built from TRBV10-2 and TRBJ1-2, with D uncertain. Germline-derived CDR1 and CDR2 are WSHSY and SAAADI. This CDR3 is 13 amino acids long. Deletions cut 2 bases from V and 8 bases from J, with 12 bases between. CDR3 loop: CASSEARRNGYTF. CDR3 nucleotide sequence: TGCGCCAGCAGTGAGGCCAGGCGGAACGGCTACACCTTC.

V gene TRBV19 combines with J gene TRBJ1-2; maybe TRBD1 (6 bases). CDR3 length equals 13 residues. V was cut by 8 bases and J by 8 bases, with 18 bases left in between. From germline, CDR1 is LNHDA and CDR2 SQIVND (reference sequence). As DNA, the CDR3 is TGTGCCAGTGGACCAGACAGGTCCTGGGGCTACACCTTC. Translated: CASGPDRSWGYTF.

CDR3 residues: CASSLETGRTEAFF. The CDR3 nucleotides are TGTGCCAGCAGCTTAGAAACAGGGAGGACTGAAGCTTTCTTT. The chain recombines TRBV7-8 with TRBJ1-1, with D possibly TRBD1 on 6 matching bases. CDR1 and CDR2 from the germline V gene are SGHVS and FQNEAQ. Trimming removed 1 base from V and 5 bases from J, with 11 bases in between. The CDR3 has 14 amino acids. Complete variable domain (other parts from reference TRBV7-8 and TRBJ1-1): GAGVSQSPRYKVAKRGQDVALRCDPISGHVSLFWYQQALGQGPEFLTYFQNEAQLDKSGLPSDRFFAERPEGSVSTLKIQRTQQEDSAVYLCASSLETGRTEAFFGQGTRLTVV.

This chain connects TRBV27 to TRBJ1-5; D not certain. V lost 3 bases and J 5 bases, leaving 11 bases between the germline ends. This CDR3 has 14 amino acids. Germline assignment: CDR1 MNHEY and CDR2 SMNVEV (reference sequence). The CDR3 nucleotides are TGTGCCAGCAGTTTGGTAGGGTCCCATCAGCCCCAGCATTTT. Translating it yields CASSLVGSHQPQHF.

The chain has TRBV19 and TRBJ2-5; perhaps TRBD1 as D (6 bases). CDR1 is LNHDA and CDR2 is SQIVND in the germline V gene (reference sequence). Trimming left V 3 bases short and J 1 base short, with 15 bases between. The CDR3 spans 16 residues. CDR3 nucleotides: TGTGCCAGTAGTATTGGCCCGGGGACATTCCAAGAGACCCAGTACTTC. The encoded protein is CASSIGPGTFQETQYF.

This chain joins TRBV5-6 and TRBJ2-4; 11 nucleotides agree with TRBD2. The CDR3 sequence is 17 residues long. Germline V CDR1 and CDR2: SGHDT, YYEEEE. V lost 2 bases, J lost 1 base, and 5 bases stayed unmatched. CDR3 sequence reads: CASSFRLAGSAKNIQYF. The CDR3 coding sequence is TGTGCCAGCAGCTTCCGACTAGCGGGGTCGGCCAAAAACATTCAGTACTTC.

CDR3 nucleotide sequence: TGTGCCAGCAGCTCCGGTGTCAATCAGCCCCAGCATTTT. Residues: CASSSGVNQPQHF. This rearrangement joins TRBV5-5 to TRBJ1-5; D unresolved. The CDR3 runs 13 residues. V was trimmed by 3 bases and J by 3 bases, leaving 7 bases between them. Per the germline V gene, CDR1 is SGHKS and CDR2 is YYEKEE (reference sequence).

On this clone itself: This CDR3 is also generated by other DNA sequences in the sample. The chain links TRBV12-3 or TRBV12-4 to TRBJ2-5; D not resolved. V was trimmed by 2 bases and J by 3 bases, leaving 1 base between them. The CDR3 sequence is 11 residues long. CDR3 coding DNA: TGTGCCAGCAGTTTAAAAGAGACCCAGTACTTC. Translating it yields CASSLKETQYF.

The chain couples TRBV19 to TRBJ2-1, with 8 bases aligning to TRBD1. Germline-derived CDR1 and CDR2 are LNHDA and SQIVND (reference sequence). Unmatched junction bases numbered 2, after V lost 0 bases and J lost 10 bases. This CDR3 is built from 13 residues. CDR3 sequence: CASSIEQGGEQFF. The CDR3 DNA sequence: TGTGCCAGTAGTATAGAACAGGGGGGCGAGCAGTTCTTC.

This clone has only one observation. The CDR3 DNA reads TGTGCCAGCAGCCCTTCGAGCGGGCCCACGCTCCAAGAGACCCAGTACTTC. Translated, it gives CASSPSSGPTLQETQYF. The chain couples TRBV7-9 to TRBJ2-5; possibly TRBD2 for D (6 bases). Deletions cut 5 bases from V and 1 base from J, with 20 bases between. The CDR3 is 17 amino acids. Germline V gene data show CDR1 as SEHNR and CDR2 as FQNEAQ (reference sequence).

This clone was seen only a few times. CDR3 amino acids: CASSPQVLTEAFF. The DNA of the CDR3 is TGCGCCAGCAGCCCCCAGGTTCTCACTGAAGCTTTCTTT. The chain has TRBV5-1 and TRBJ1-1; D remains ambiguous. Germline CDR1 and CDR2: SGHRS and YFSETQ. The CDR3 is 13 amino acids. Trimming stripped 4 bases from V and 4 bases from J, with 11 bases between.

This rearrangement joins TRBV6-5 to TRBJ1-1; a weak D match, TRBD1 (5 bases). The CDR3 spans 12 residues. From germline, CDR1 is MNHEY and CDR2 SVGAGI. V was trimmed by 8 bases and J by 7 bases, leaving 14 bases between them. The CDR3 loop is CASWKRGVEAFF. In DNA, the CDR3 is TGTGCCAGCTGGAAACGGGGCGTTGAAGCTTTCTTT.

In its sample, this clone was seen many times. This chain links TRBV5-4 with TRBJ1-1, with no clear D. The germline gives CDR1 SGHNT, CDR2 YYREEE (reference sequence). V lost 4 bases and J lost 2, with 9 bases in between. CDR3 length equals 13 residues. The CDR3 here is CASSGGSNTEAFF. CDR3 nucleotides: TGTGCCAGCAGCGGCGGGAGTAACACTGAAGCTTTCTTT.

The rearrangement links TRBV11-1 to TRBJ1-1, with 9 bases that match TRBD1. Germline CDR1 is SGHAT and CDR2 is FQDESV (reference sequence). Trimming removed 5 bases from V and 5 bases from J; junction bases left unmatched: 9. The CDR3 contains 15 residues. The CDR3 region has the DNA TGTGCCAGCAGCCCCGGGGACAGGGTGATGACTGAAGCTTTCTTT. This encodes CASSPGDRVMTEAFF.

The J gene is TRBJ2-7, the V gene TRBV10-3; unclear D gene. Per germline, CDR1 ENHRY and CDR2 SYGVKD. This CDR3 region has 11 residues. V lost 6 bases and J lost 5, with 8 bases in between. CDR3 amino acids: CAIRTGDEQYF. In DNA form, the CDR3 reads TGTGCCATCAGGACTGGGGACGAGCAGTACTTC.

The V and J genes are TRBV12-3 or TRBV12-4 and TRBJ1-2; D remains unclear. V gave up 6 bases and J gave up 8 bases, with 16 bases separating them. The CDR3 is 13 residues long. The chain's CDR3 is CASSRNHRRGYTF. CDR3 DNA: TGTGCCAGCAGCCGGAACCATAGGCGGGGCTACACCTTC.